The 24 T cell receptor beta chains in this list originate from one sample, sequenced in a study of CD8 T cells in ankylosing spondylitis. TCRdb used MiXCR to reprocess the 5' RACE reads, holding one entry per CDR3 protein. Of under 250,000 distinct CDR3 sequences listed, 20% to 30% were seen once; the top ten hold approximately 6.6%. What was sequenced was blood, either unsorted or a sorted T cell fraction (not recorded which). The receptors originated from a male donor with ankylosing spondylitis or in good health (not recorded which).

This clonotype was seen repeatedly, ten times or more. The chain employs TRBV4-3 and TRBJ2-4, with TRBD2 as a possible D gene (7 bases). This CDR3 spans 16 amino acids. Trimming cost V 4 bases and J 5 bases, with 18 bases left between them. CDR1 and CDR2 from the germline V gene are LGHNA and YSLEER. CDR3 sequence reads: CASSLFSTGRENIQYF. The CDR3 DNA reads TGCGCCAGCAGCCTTTTTAGTACAGGGAGGGAAAACATTCAGTACTTC.

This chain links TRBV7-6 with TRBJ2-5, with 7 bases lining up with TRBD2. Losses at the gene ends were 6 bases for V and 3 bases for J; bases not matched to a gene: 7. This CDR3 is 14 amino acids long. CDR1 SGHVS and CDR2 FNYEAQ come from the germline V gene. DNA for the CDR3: TGTGCCAGCAGAAATAGGGCGGGAGAAGAGACCCAGTACTTC. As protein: CASRNRAGEETQYF. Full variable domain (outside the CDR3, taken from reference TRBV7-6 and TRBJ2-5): GAGVSQSPRYKVTKRGQDVALRCDPISGHVSLYWYRQALGQGPEFLTYFNYEAQQDKSGLPNDRFSAERPEGSISTLTIQRTEQRDSAMYRCASRNRAGEETQYFGPGTRLLVL.

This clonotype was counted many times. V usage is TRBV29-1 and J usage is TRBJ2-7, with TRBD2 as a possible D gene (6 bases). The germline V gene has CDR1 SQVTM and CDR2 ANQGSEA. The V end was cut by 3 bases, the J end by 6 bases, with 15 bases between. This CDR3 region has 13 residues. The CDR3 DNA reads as TGCAGCGTTGAGGGAGGCCTCAAGTCCGAGCAGTACTTC. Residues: CSVEGGLKSEQYF.

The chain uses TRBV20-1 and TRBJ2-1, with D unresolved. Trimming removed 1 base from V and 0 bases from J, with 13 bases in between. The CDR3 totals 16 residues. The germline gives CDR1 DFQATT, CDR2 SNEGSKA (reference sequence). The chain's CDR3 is CSARARSGHSYNEQFF. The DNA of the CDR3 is TGCAGTGCTAGAGCACGCAGTGGCCACTCCTACAATGAGCAGTTCTTC.

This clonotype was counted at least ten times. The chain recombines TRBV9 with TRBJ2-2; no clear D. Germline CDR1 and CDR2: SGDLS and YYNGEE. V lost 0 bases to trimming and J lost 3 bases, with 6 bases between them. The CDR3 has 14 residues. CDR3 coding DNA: TGTGCCAGCAGCGTAGAGGGATACACCGGGGAGCTGTTTTTT. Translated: CASSVEGYTGELFF.

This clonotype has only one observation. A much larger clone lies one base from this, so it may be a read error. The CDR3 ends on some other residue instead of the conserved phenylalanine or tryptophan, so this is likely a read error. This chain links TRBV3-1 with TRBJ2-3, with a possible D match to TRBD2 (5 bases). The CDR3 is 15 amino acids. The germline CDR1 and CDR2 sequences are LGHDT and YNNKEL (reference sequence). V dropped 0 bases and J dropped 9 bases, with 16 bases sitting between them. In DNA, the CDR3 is TGTGCCAGCAGCCAAGATCTTTCTGGTACTAGGACGCAGTATTTA. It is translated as CASSQDLSGTRTQYL.

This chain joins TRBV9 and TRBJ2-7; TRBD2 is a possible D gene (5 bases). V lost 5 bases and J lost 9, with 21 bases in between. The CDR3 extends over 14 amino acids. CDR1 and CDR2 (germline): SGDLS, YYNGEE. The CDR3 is CASSAEQDGKGQYF. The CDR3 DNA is TGTGCCAGCAGTGCGGAGCAGGACGGGAAGGGGCAGTACTTC.

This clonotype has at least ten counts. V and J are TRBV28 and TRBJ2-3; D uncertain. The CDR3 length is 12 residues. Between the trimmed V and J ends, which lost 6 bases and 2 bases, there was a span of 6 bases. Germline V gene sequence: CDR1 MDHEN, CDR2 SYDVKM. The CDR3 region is CASSYNTDTQYF. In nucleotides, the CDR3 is TGTGCCAGCAGCTACAACACAGATACGCAGTATTTT.

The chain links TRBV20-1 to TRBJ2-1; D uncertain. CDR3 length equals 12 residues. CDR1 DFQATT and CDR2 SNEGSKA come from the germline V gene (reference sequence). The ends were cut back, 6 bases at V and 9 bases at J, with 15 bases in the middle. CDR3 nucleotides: TGCAGTGCCATACCTCTAGGGCGTGAGCAGTTCTTC. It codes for CSAIPLGREQFF.

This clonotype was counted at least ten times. The CDR3 loop is CASSARTGGDSPLHF. CDR3 nucleotides: TGCGCCAGCAGCGCCCGGACAGGGGGAGATTCACCCCTCCACTTT. The V gene is TRBV5-1, the J gene TRBJ1-6; 10 bases fit TRBD1. The CDR3 length is 15 residues. V trimming: 4 bases; J trimming: 8 bases; junction bases outside the gene matches: 6. Germline CDR1 SGHRS, CDR2 YFSETQ.

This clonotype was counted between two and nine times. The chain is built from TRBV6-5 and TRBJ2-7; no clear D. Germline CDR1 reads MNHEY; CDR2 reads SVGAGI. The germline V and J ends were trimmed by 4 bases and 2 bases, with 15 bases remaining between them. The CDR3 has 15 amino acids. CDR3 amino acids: CASSSLGRGAYEQYF. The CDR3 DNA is TGTGCCAGCAGTTCCCTCGGTCGTGGGGCCTACGAGCAGTACTTC.

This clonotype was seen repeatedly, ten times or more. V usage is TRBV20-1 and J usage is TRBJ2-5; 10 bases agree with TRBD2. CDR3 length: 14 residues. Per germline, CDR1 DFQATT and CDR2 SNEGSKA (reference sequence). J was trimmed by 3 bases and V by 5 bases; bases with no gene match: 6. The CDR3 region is CSAASGRIEETQYF. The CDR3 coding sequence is TGCAGTGCTGCTAGCGGGAGAATAGAAGAGACCCAGTACTTC.

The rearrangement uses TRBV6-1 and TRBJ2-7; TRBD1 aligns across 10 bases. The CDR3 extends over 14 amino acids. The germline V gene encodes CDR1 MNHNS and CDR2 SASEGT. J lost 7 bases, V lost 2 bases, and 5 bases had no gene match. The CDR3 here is CASSERQGAVEQYF. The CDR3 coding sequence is TGTGCCAGCAGTGAAAGACAGGGGGCTGTTGAGCAGTACTTC.

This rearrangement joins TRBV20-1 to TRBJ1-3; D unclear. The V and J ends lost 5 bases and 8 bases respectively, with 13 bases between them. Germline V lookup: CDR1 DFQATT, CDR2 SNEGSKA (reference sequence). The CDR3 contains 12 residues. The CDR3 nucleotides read TGCAGTGCTTCTTCAGGCCGAGACACCATATATTTT. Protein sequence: CSASSGRDTIYF.

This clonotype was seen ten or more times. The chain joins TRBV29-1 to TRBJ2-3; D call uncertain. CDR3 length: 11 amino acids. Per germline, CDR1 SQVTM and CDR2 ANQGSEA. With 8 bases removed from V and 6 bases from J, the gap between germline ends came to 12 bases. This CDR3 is CSHRAMDTQYF. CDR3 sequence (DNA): TGCAGCCATAGAGCGATGGATACGCAGTATTTT.

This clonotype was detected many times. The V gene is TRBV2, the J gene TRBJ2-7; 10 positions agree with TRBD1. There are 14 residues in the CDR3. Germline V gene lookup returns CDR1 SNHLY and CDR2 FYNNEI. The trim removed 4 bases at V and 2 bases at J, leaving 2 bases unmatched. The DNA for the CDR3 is TGTGCCAGCAGTGTGGACAGGGGGACCTACGAGCAGTACTTC. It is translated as CASSVDRGTYEQYF.

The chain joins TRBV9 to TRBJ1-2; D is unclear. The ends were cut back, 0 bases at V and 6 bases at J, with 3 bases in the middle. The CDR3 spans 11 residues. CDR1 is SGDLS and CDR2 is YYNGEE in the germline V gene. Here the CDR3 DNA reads TGTGCCAGCAGCGTAGGGAATGGCTACACCTTC. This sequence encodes CASSVGNGYTF.

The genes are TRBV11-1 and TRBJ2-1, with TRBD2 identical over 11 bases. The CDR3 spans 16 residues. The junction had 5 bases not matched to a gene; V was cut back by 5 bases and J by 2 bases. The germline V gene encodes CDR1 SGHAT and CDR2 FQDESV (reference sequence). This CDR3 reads CASSRGTSGAYNEQFF. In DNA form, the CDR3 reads TGTGCCAGCAGCCGCGGGACTAGCGGAGCCTACAATGAGCAGTTCTTC.

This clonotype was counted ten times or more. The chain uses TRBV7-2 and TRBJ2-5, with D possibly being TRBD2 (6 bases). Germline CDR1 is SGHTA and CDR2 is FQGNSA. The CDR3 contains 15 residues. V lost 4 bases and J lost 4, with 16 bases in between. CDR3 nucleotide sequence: TGTGCCAGCAGCTCCCCGACTAGTCCGAGAGAGACCCAGTACTTC. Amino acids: CASSSPTSPRETQYF.

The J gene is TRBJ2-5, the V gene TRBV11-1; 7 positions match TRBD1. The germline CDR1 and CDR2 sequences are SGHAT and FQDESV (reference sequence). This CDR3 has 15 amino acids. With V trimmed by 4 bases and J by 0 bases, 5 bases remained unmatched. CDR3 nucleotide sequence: TGTGCCAGCAGCTCCCGCAGGGGGTACCAAGAGACCCAGTACTTC. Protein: CASSSRRGYQETQYF.

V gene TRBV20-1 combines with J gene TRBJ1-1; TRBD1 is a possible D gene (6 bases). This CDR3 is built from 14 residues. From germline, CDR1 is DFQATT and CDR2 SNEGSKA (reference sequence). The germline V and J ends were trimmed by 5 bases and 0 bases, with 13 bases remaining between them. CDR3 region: CSAATGTLNTEAFF. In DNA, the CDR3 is TGCAGTGCTGCTACCGGGACACTGAACACTGAAGCTTTCTTT.

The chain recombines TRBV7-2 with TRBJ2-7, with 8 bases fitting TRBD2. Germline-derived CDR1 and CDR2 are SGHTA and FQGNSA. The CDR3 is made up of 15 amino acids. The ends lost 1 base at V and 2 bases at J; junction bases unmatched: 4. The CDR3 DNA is TGTGCCAGCAGCTTAGGCGGGAGGCCAACCTACGAGCAGTACTTC. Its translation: CASSLGGRPTYEQYF.

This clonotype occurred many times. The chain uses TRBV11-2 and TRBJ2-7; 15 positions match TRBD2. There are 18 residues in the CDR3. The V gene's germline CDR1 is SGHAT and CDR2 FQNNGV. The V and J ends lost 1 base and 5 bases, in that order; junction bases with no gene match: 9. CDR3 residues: CASSLVGLAGGRSHEQYF. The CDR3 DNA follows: TGTGCCAGCAGCTTAGTTGGACTAGCGGGAGGGAGGTCCCACGAGCAGTACTTC.

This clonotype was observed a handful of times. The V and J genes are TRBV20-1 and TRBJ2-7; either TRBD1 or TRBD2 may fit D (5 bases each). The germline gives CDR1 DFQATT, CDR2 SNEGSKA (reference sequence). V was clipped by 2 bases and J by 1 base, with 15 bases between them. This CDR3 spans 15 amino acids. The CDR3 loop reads CSARPGPSGSYEQYF. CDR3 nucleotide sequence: TGCAGTGCTAGACCGGGACCATCTGGTTCCTACGAGCAGTACTTC.